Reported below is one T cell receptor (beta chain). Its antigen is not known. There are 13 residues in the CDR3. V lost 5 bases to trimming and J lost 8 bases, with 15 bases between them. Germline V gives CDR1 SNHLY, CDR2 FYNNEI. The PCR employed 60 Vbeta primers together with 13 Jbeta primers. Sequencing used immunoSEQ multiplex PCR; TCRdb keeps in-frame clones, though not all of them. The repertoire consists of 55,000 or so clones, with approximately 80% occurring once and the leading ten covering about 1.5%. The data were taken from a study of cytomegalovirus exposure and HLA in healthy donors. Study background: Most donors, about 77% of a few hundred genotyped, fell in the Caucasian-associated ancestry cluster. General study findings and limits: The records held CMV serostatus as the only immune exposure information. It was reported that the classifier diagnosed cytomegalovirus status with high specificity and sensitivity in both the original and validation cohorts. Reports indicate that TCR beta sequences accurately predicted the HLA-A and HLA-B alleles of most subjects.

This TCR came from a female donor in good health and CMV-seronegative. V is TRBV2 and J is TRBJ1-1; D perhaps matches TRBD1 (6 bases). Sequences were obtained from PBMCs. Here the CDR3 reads CASSSKEGTEAFF. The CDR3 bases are TGTGCCAGCAGTTCTAAAGAGGGGACAGAAGCTTTCTTT.